Following are 18 T cell receptor beta chains from one sample sequenced in a study of regulatory T cells in long-lasting Graves disease. This sample's time point: newly diagnosed GD, antithyroid drugs for less than 3 months. Generation of the TCR library employed RNA extracted from PBMCs. To make TCR beta libraries, researchers used iRepertoire HTBI primers and Arm-PCR of CDR3 regions. TCRdb independently ran MiXCR on the multiplex PCR reads; one entry per CDR3 protein. The sample records hundreds of thousands of distinct CDR3 sequences, 12% being singletons. This sample also appeared in a second study, on T cells in Graves' hyperthyroidism and ophthalmopathy.

Sequencing was performed on peripheral blood mononuclear cells (PBMCs), taken at new diagnosis, from a patient treated with antithyroid drugs. The receptors were sampled from a woman in her twenties or thirties with Graves disease.

This clonotype occurred a few times. This chain joins TRBV5-8 and TRBJ2-5; 8 bases line up with TRBD1. Germline V gives CDR1 SGHTS, CDR2 YDEGEE. The ends lost 4 bases at V and 1 base at J; junction bases unmatched: 3. The CDR3 length is 14 residues. CDR3: CASSTGQGQETQYF. CDR3 DNA sequence: TGTGCCAGCAGCACCGGACAGGGCCAAGAGACCCAGTACTTC.

The chain is built from TRBV29-1 and TRBJ1-1; no reliable D call. Trimming cost V 1 base and J 0 bases, with 6 bases left between them. The CDR3 consists of 13 residues. Germline CDR1 and CDR2: SQVTM and ANQGSEA. CDR3 coding DNA: TGCAGCGTTGAAGGGTTCATGAACACTGAAGCTTTCTTT. Amino acid sequence: CSVEGFMNTEAFF. Full variable domain (missing parts from reference TRBV29-1 and TRBJ1-1): SAVISQKPSRDICQRGTSLTIQCQVDSQVTMMFWYRQQPGQSLTLIATANQGSEATYESGFVIDKFPISRPNLTFSTLTVSNMSPEDSSIYLCSVEGFMNTEAFFGQGTRLTVV.

This clonotype has ten or more counts. The genes are TRBV5-6 and TRBJ1-5, with TRBD1 as a possible D gene (5 bases). Germline V gene sequence: CDR1 SGHDT, CDR2 YYEEEE. The CDR3 length is 16 residues. V dropped 2 bases and J dropped 3 bases, with 15 bases sitting between them. DNA for the CDR3: TGTGCCAGCAGCTTCAGAGGCACAGGCGTCAATCAGCCCCAGCATTTT. It encodes CASSFRGTGVNQPQHF.

This clonotype was counted ten times or more. The chain couples TRBV7-9 to TRBJ2-7, with 12 bases lining up with TRBD2. Germline values: CDR1 SEHNR, CDR2 FQNEAQ (reference sequence). The CDR3 consists of 14 residues. Trimming cost V 5 bases and J 3 bases; bases outside gene matches: 2. The CDR3, as DNA: TGTGCCAGCAGCCCACTAGCGGGAGGCTACGAGCAGTACTTC. The encoded protein is CASSPLAGGYEQYF. The full variable domain, rest sourced from reference TRBV7-9 and TRBJ2-7, is DTGVSQNPRHKITKRGQNVTFRCDPISEHNRLYWYRQTLGQGPEFLTYFQNEAQLEKSRLLSDRFSAERPKGSFSTLEIQRTEQGDSAMYLCASSPLAGGYEQYFGPGTRLTVT.

This clonotype has a handful of counts. The chain uses TRBV5-5 and TRBJ2-5; a possible D gene is TRBD2 (5 bases). Germline values: CDR1 SGHKS, CDR2 YYEKEE (reference sequence). V lost 3 bases to trimming and J lost 1 base, with 13 bases between them. The CDR3 loop spans 15 amino acids. CDR3 loop: CASSSTPGGQETQYF. As DNA, the CDR3 is TGTGCCAGCAGCTCTACGCCCGGAGGCCAAGAGACCCAGTACTTC.

The table lists this clonotype with a few counts. The chain has TRBV29-1 and TRBJ2-7; no definite D call. The germline V gene has CDR1 SQVTM and CDR2 ANQGSEA. The CDR3 consists of 11 residues. With 3 bases removed from V and 5 bases from J, the gap between germline ends came to 8 bases. The CDR3 spells CSVDRRDEQYF. For the CDR3, the DNA is TGCAGCGTTGACCGTCGGGACGAGCAGTACTTC.

The table lists this clonotype with a count of one. Given a far larger clone just one base away, this is likely a sequencing read error. This chain uses TRBV11-2 with TRBJ2-5; weak D call: TRBD1 (7 bases). The CDR3 is made up of 15 amino acids. CDR1 and CDR2 from the germline V gene are SGHAT and FQNNGV. Trimming left V 4 bases short and J 5 bases short, with 17 bases between. CDR3 sequence: CASSSGTVRGETQYF. CDR3 sequence (DNA): TGTGCCAGCAGCTCCGGGACAGTACGGGGGGAGACCCAGTACTTC.

This clonotype was counted ten times or more. The chain has TRBV7-2 and TRBJ2-1; D call uncertain. CDR1 is SGHTA, CDR2 FQGNSA, per germline. Trimming took off 2 bases at V and 3 bases at J, with 2 bases between the two ends. The CDR3 length is 12 residues. The CDR3 sequence is CASSLIYNEQFF. The CDR3 region has the DNA TGTGCCAGCAGCTTAATCTACAATGAGCAGTTCTTC.

The J gene is TRBJ2-7, the V gene TRBV4-3; a weak D match, TRBD1 (6 bases). The V end was cut by 0 bases, the J end by 6 bases, with 12 bases between. Germline loops: CDR1 LGHNA, CDR2 YSLEER. This CDR3 region has 14 residues. The CDR3 reads CASSQEKQGGEQYF. In nucleotides, the CDR3 is TGCGCCAGCAGCCAAGAGAAACAGGGCGGCGAGCAGTACTTC.

V usage is TRBV5-5 and J usage is TRBJ2-5; D remains unclear. V was clipped by 0 bases and J by 4 bases, with 10 bases between them. CDR3 length equals 14 residues. Germline lookup yields CDR1 SGHKS and CDR2 YYEKEE (reference sequence). CDR3 in amino acids: CASSLDSSTETQYF. CDR3 sequence (DNA): TGTGCCAGCAGCTTGGACTCGTCAACAGAGACCCAGTACTTC.

This clonotype turned up a few times. The V call is TRBV18, the J call TRBJ2-7; 9 positions match TRBD1. Trimming cost V 5 bases and J 3 bases; bases outside gene matches: 5. From germline, CDR1 is KGHSH and CDR2 LQKENI. The length of the CDR3 is 14 residues. CDR3 nucleotide sequence: TGTGCCAGCTCAAGCGACAGGGGGAACTACGAGCAGTACTTC. It yields the protein CASSSDRGNYEQYF.

This clonotype was recorded at least ten times. The chain joins TRBV3-1 to TRBJ2-7; no firm D call. V shed 1 base and J shed 3 bases, with 13 bases lying between them. In germline, CDR1 is LGHDT, CDR2 YNNKEL (reference sequence). The CDR3 spans 15 residues. This CDR3 reads CASSQVSGPNYEQYF. DNA of the CDR3: TGTGCCAGCAGCCAAGTTTCTGGCCCCAACTACGAGCAGTACTTC.

This clonotype turned up a few times. An end of the junction does not agree with germline; a read error may underlie this. The chain carries TRBV2 and TRBJ1-3; 8 bases are shared with TRBD1. The CDR3 sequence is 15 residues long. The germline V gene encodes CDR1 SNHLY and CDR2 FYNNEI. CDR3 in DNA: TGTGCCGGCAGCGGGACAGGCGGACTCTCAAACACCATATATTTT. Its protein product is CAGSGTGGLSNTIYF.

At least ten counts were recorded for this clonotype. The chain carries TRBV7-2 and TRBJ2-7; maybe TRBD2 (6 bases). The germline CDR1 and CDR2 sequences are SGHTA and FQGNSA. The V gene lost 2 bases and the J gene lost 5 bases, with 16 bases spanning the gap. The CDR3 consists of 15 residues. For the CDR3, the DNA is TGTGCCAGCAGCTTACCGGGACGGGGAGGCCACGAGCAGTACTTC. Amino acid sequence: CASSLPGRGGHEQYF.

Worth noting for this clonotype: A much bigger clone sits one base away, suggesting this may be a read error. This sequence joins TRBV30 and TRBJ2-2; tentatively, D is TRBD2 (6 bases). The CDR3 sequence is 13 residues long. The V gene's germline CDR1 is GTSNPN and CDR2 SVGIG (reference sequence). The CDR3 protein is CAGWEAITGEPFF. CDR3 coding DNA: TGTGCCGGGTGGGAGGCTATTACCGGGGAGCCGTTTTTT. The whole variable domain, remainder taken from reference TRBV30 and TRBJ2-2, is SQTIHQWPATLVQPVGSPLSLECTVEGTSNPNLYWYRQAAGRGLQLLFYSVGIGQISSEVPQNLSASRPQDRQFILSSKKLLLSDSGFYLCAGWEAITGEPFFGEGSRLTVL.

This clonotype was detected many times. The V call is TRBV29-1, the J call TRBJ2-1, with 7 positions matching TRBD1. The CDR3 extends over 11 amino acids. Looked up from germline, CDR1 is SQVTM and CDR2 is ANQGSEA. J was trimmed by 5 bases and V by 7 bases; bases with no gene match: 2. The CDR3 DNA follows: TGCAGCGGAGACAGGGACAATGAGCAGTTCTTC. Its protein is CSGDRDNEQFF.

There are a few counts of this clonotype. V is TRBV20-1 and J is TRBJ2-1; 7 bases are a match to TRBD1. Germline trimming cut 4 bases from V and 3 bases from J; bases unmatched to any gene: 3. The CDR3 has 13 amino acids. Germline V gives CDR1 DFQATT, CDR2 SNEGSKA (reference sequence). CDR3 sequence: CSAKGAIYNEQFF. The CDR3 DNA follows: TGCAGTGCTAAGGGGGCAATCTACAATGAGCAGTTCTTC.

This chain connects TRBV28 to TRBJ1-1; D unclear. Germline V gene lookup returns CDR1 MDHEN and CDR2 SYDVKM. This CDR3 spans 13 amino acids. V was cut by 9 bases and J by 0 bases, with 11 bases left in between. CDR3 loop: CASSDTLNTEAFF. The DNA of the CDR3 is TGTGCCAGTTCCGACACCTTGAACACTGAAGCTTTCTTT.